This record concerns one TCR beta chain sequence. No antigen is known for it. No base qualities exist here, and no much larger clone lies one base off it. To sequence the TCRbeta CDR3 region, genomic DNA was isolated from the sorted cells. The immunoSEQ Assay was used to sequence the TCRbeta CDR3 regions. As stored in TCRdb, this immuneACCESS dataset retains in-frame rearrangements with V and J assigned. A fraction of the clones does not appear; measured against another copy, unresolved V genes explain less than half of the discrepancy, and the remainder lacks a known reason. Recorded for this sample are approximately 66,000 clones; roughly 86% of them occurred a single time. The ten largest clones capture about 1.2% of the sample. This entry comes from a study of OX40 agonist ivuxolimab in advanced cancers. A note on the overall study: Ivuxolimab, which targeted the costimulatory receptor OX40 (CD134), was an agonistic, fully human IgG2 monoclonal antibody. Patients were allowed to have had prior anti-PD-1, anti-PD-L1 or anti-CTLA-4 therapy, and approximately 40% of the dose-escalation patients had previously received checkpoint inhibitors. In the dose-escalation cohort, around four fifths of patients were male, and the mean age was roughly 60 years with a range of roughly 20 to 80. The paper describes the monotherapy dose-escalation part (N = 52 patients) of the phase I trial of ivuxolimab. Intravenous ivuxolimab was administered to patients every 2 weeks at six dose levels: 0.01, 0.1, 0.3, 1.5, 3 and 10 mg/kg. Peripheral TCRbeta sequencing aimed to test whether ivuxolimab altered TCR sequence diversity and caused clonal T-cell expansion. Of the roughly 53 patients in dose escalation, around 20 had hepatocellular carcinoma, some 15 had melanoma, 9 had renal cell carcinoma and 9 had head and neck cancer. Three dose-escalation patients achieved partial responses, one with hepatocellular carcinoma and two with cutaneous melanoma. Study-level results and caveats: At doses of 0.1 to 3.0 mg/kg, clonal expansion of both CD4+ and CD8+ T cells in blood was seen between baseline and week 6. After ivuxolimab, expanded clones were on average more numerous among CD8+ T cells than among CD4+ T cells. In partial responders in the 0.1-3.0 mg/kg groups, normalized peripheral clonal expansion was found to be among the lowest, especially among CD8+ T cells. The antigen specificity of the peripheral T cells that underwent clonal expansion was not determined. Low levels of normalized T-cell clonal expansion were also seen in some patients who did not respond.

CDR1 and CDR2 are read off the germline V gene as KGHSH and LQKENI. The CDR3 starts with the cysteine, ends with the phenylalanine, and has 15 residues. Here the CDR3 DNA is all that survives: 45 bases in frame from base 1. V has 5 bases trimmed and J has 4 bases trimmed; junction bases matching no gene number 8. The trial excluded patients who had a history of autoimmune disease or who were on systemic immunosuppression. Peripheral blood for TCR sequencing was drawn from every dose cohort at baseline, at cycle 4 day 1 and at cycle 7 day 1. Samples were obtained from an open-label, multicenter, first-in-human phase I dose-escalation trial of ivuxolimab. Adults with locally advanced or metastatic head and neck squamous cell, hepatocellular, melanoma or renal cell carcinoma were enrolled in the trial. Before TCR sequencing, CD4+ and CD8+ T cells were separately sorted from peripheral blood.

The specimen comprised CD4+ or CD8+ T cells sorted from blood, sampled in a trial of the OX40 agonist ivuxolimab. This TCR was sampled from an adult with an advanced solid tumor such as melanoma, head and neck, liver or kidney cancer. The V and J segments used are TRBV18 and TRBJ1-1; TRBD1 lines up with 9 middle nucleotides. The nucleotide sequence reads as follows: TGTGCCAGCTCAGTCACAGGGGGCTCGGGCACTGAAGCTTTCTTT. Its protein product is CASSVTGGSGTEAFF. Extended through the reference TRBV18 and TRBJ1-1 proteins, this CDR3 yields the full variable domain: NAGVMQNPRHLVRRRGQEARLRCSPMKGHSHVYWYRQLPEEGLKFMVYLQKENIIDESGMPKERFSAEFPKEGPSILRIQQVVRGDSAAYFCASSVTGGSGTEAFFGQGTRLTVV.